These 17 T cell receptor beta chains were sequenced from one sample in a study of CD8 T cells in Susac syndrome. Random hexamers were used to reverse transcribe about 0.45 to 1 ug of RNA. TCRdb reprocessed the immunoSEQ multiplex PCR reads via MiXCR and lists one record per CDR3 protein. The sample lists tens of thousands of distinct CDR3 sequences; 93% were seen once. The sequencing sample was made of CD8+ T cells from PBMCs. These receptors came from a human donor with multiple sclerosis.

J is TRBJ1-5 and V is TRBV9; TRBD1 might be the D (6 bases). The CDR3 is 15 amino acids. CDR1 and CDR2 from the germline V gene are SGDLS and YYNGEE. With 0 bases removed from V and 3 bases from J, the gap between germline ends came to 10 bases. The CDR3 DNA reads TGTGCCAGCAGCGTAGAGGGGACATTCAATCAGCCCCAGCATTTT. Translated, it gives CASSVEGTFNQPQHF.

This clonotype was observed a handful of times. The chain has TRBV13 and TRBJ1-1; the match to TRBD1 covers 8 bases. The V segment lost 4 bases and the J segment 10 bases; nucleotides outside the gene matches: 5. The CDR3 consists of 12 residues. The germline CDR1 and CDR2 sequences are PRHDT and FYEKMQ (reference sequence). The CDR3 DNA follows: TGTGCCAGCAGCTCCTACAGGGGGGTAGCTTTCTTT. Translating gives CASSSYRGVAFF. Full variable domain (missing parts from reference TRBV13 and TRBJ1-1): AAGVIQSPRHLIKEKRETATLKCYPIPRHDTVYWYQQGPGQDPQFLISFYEKMQSDKGSIPDRFSAQQFSDYHSELNMSSLELGDSALYFCASSSYRGVAFFGQGTRLTVV.

The chain couples TRBV27 to TRBJ2-2, with 9 bases that match TRBD1. V gave up 5 bases and J gave up 3 bases; unmatched junction bases: 7. CDR3 length: 16 residues. Germline loops: CDR1 MNHEY, CDR2 SMNVEV (reference sequence). The DNA of the CDR3 is TGTGCCAGCAGTCCGACAGGGGGGGGGTACACCGGGGAGCTGTTTTTT. It specifies CASSPTGGGYTGELFF.

The CDR3 DNA reads TGTGCCATCAGTGAGATTAGCGTAACCTTGGGATCCGGGGAGCTGTTTTTT. It is translated as CAISEISVTLGSGELFF. V gene TRBV10-3 combines with J gene TRBJ2-2; possible D gene TRBD2, 5 bases. The V gene's germline CDR1 is ENHRY and CDR2 SYGVKD. The CDR3 loop spans 17 amino acids. V was trimmed by 2 bases and J by 6 bases, leaving 19 bases between them.

CDR3 sequence reads: CASSLVGQGEAFF. DNA for the CDR3: TGTGCCAGCAGCTTAGTCGGGCAGGGTGAAGCTTTCTTT. The chain links TRBV7-9 to TRBJ1-1; D may be TRBD1 (5 bases). Deletions cut 1 base from V and 7 bases from J, with 10 bases between. Germline CDR1 SEHNR, CDR2 FQNEAQ (reference sequence). There are 13 residues in the CDR3.

The V gene is TRBV20-1, the J gene TRBJ2-7; 10 positions match TRBD1. The CDR3 is 13 residues long. Germline V lookup: CDR1 DFQATT, CDR2 SNEGSKA (reference sequence). The V gene end was trimmed by 5 bases and the J gene end by 6 bases; junction bases not matched to a gene: 7. The CDR3 DNA reads as TGCAGTGCTCGTCCCGGGACAGGGGTCGAGCAGTACTTC. Translation gives CSARPGTGVEQYF.

The chain has TRBV13 and TRBJ2-1, with D unresolved. This CDR3 contains 13 residues. Germline CDR1 PRHDT, CDR2 FYEKMQ (reference sequence). Trimming removed 3 bases from V and 9 bases from J, with 12 bases in between. The CDR3 nucleotides read TGTGCCAGCAGCTTGGGATTGTCTACTGAGCAGTTCTTC. Encoded protein: CASSLGLSTEQFF.

This chain connects TRBV7-9 to TRBJ1-2, with no clear D. V was cut by 1 base and J by 8 bases, with 8 bases left in between. The CDR3 spans 12 residues. Per the germline V gene, CDR1 is SEHNR and CDR2 is FQNEAQ (reference sequence). The CDR3 reads CASSLETRGYTF. DNA of the CDR3: TGTGCCAGCAGCTTAGAGACAAGGGGCTACACCTTC.

This clonotype appeared a single time. The genes are TRBV7-8 and TRBJ2-1; 8 bases match TRBD1. This CDR3 comprises 16 residues. In germline, CDR1 is SGHVS, CDR2 FQNEAQ. V shed 1 base and J 4 bases; nucleotides not matched to a gene: 6. CDR3 DNA sequence: TGTGCCAGCAGCTTAGGTGGGGACAGGAGATACAATGAGCAGTTCTTC. The encoded protein is CASSLGGDRRYNEQFF.

This chain joins TRBV27 and TRBJ2-7, with D possibly being TRBD1 (6 bases). The germline CDR1 and CDR2 sequences are MNHEY and SMNVEV (reference sequence). The CDR3 is made up of 12 amino acids. The V end was cut by 6 bases, the J end by 6 bases, with 12 bases between. The CDR3 nucleotides read TGTGCCAGCAGGGGGGCTGTAGGCGAGCAGTACTTC. It specifies CASRGAVGEQYF.

V gene TRBV11-3 combines with J gene TRBJ2-7; TRBD1 agrees at 12 bases. CDR1 is SGHNT and CDR2 is YENEEA in the germline V gene. V lost 5 bases to trimming and J lost 5 bases; unmatched junction nucleotides: 13. The CDR3 is made up of 17 amino acids. CDR3 protein: CASSGTIPGQGANEQYF. CDR3 nucleotides: TGTGCCAGCAGCGGCACCATTCCGGGACAGGGGGCCAACGAGCAGTACTTC.

V usage is TRBV6-5 and J usage is TRBJ1-3, with a tentative D call TRBD1 (6 bases). Germline V gene sequence: CDR1 MNHEY, CDR2 SVGAGI. V gave up 0 bases and J gave up 0 bases, with 12 bases separating them. The CDR3 length is 17 residues. This CDR3 is CASSYSGGRLSGNTIYF. The CDR3 region has the DNA TGTGCCAGCAGTTACTCGGGGGGCAGGCTCTCTGGAAACACCATATATTTT.

The rearrangement links TRBV9 to TRBJ2-2; D is uncertain. CDR3 length: 17 amino acids. V dropped 1 base and J dropped 0 bases, with 13 bases sitting between them. Germline lookup yields CDR1 SGDLS and CDR2 YYNGEE. The CDR3 loop reads CASSVRAETANTGELFF. The CDR3 coding sequence is TGTGCCAGCAGCGTAAGGGCCGAGACCGCGAACACCGGGGAGCTGTTTTTT.

In this sample, this clonotype turned up a few times. The rearrangement joins TRBV4-1 to TRBJ2-5, with D hard to call. V was pared by 1 base and J by 2 bases, with 11 bases between. The CDR3 consists of 15 residues. Per the germline V gene, CDR1 is MGHRA and CDR2 is YSYEKL. This CDR3 reads CASSQVVRAQETQYF. The CDR3 bases are TGCGCCAGCAGCCAAGTAGTTAGAGCTCAAGAGACCCAGTACTTC.

This chain uses TRBV4-1 with TRBJ2-1, with TRBD2 matching over 7 bases. The V gene's germline CDR1 is MGHRA and CDR2 YSYEKL. J gave up 7 bases and V 8 bases, and 2 bases lay outside the gene matches. This CDR3 region has 11 residues. Written as DNA, the CDR3 is TGCGCCAGCGGGGAGGGGAATGAGCAGTTCTTC. Translation gives CASGEGNEQFF.

This clonotype was counted a single time. J is TRBJ1-1 and V is TRBV29-1; weak D call: TRBD1 (6 bases). CDR1 and CDR2 from the germline V gene are SQVTM and ANQGSEA. The CDR3 totals 16 residues. The V end was cut by 0 bases, the J end by 4 bases, with 18 bases between. The CDR3 region has the DNA TGCAGCGTTGAAGATCTTCTGCATAAGGGGGGCACTGAAGCTTTCTTT. Translated, it gives CSVEDLLHKGGTEAFF.

This clonotype has a single count. The chain links TRBV9 to TRBJ2-1; D is possibly TRBD1 or TRBD2 (5 bases each). Germline V gene data show CDR1 as SGDLS and CDR2 as YYNGEE. The CDR3 has 14 amino acids. V lost 3 bases and J lost 9, with 16 bases in between. The CDR3 loop is CASSAGRSNAEQFF. CDR3 sequence (DNA): TGTGCCAGCAGCGCGGGACGGAGTAACGCTGAGCAGTTCTTC.